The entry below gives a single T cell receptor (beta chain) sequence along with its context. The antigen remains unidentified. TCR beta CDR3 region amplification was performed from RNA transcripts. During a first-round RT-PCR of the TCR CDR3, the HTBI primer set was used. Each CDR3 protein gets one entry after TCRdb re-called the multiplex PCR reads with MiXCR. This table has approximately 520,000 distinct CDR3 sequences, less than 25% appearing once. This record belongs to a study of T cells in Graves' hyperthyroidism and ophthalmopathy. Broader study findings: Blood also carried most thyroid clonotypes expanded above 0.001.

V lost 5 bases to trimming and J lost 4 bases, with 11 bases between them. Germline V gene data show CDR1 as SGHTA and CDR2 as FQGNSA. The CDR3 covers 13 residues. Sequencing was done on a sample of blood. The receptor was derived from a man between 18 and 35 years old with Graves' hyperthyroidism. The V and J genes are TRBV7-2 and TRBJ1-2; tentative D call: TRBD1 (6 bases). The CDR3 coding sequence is TGTGCCAGCAGCCAAGGGGGGGTCTATGGCTACACCTTC. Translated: CASSQGGVYGYTF.